A single sample is the source of the 20 T cell receptor beta chains below, sequenced in a study of neurological immune-mediated disorders. TCRdb independently ran MiXCR on the 5' RACE reads; one entry per CDR3 protein. This sample has roughly 52,000 distinct CDR3 sequences, with about 3.8% found just once. Source material: PBMCs. The receptors derive from a man between 60 and 70 years old with multiple sclerosis.

This clonotype was recorded many times. The chain carries TRBV12-3 or TRBV12-4 and TRBJ2-5; 11 bases are shared with TRBD1. The CDR3 has 15 amino acids. With V trimmed by 5 bases and J by 5 bases, 7 bases remained unmatched. CDR3 DNA sequence: TGTGCCAGCAGTATTGGACAGGGGGCCCGGGAGACCCAGTACTTC. This translates into CASSIGQGARETQYF.

This clonotype was seen a handful of times. A much larger clone sits a single nucleotide away, making a read error possible. This chain joins TRBV5-1 and TRBJ1-6; D may be TRBD1 (5 bases). The CDR3 length is 12 residues. Germline lookup yields CDR1 SGHRS and CDR2 YFSETQ. The CDR3 is CASSSQGSVLNF. The CDR3 DNA is TGCGCCAGCAGCTCTCAGGGTTCAGTCCTCAACTTT.

This clonotype was seen only a few times. The rearrangement links TRBV3-1 to TRBJ2-7; 7 nucleotides match TRBD1. Germline V gene lookup returns CDR1 LGHDT and CDR2 YNNKEL (reference sequence). V dropped 3 bases and J dropped 3; count of bases not matched to a gene: 5. This CDR3 is 14 amino acids long. CDR3 in amino acids: CASSHAGTVYEQYF. The CDR3 region has the DNA TGTGCCAGCAGCCATGCCGGGACAGTCTACGAGCAGTACTTC.

This clonotype was picked up many times. This chain links TRBV20-1 with TRBJ2-1; a possible D gene is TRBD2 (6 bases). The ends were cut back, 3 bases at V and 10 bases at J, with 19 bases in the middle. Germline CDR1 DFQATT, CDR2 SNEGSKA (reference sequence). The CDR3 runs 14 residues. Here the CDR3 reads CSASLGTGAGEQFF. CDR3 DNA sequence: TGCAGTGCTAGTTTAGGGACTGGGGCGGGGGAGCAGTTCTTC.

This clonotype has only a few counts. V and J are TRBV27 and TRBJ2-1; D is possibly TRBD2 (5 bases). Germline assignment: CDR1 MNHEY and CDR2 SMNVEV (reference sequence). The CDR3 has 16 residues. V was cut by 3 bases and J by 0 bases, with 12 bases left in between. CDR3 region: CASSFFNGVSYNEQFF. CDR3 DNA: TGTGCCAGCAGTTTCTTCAACGGGGTCTCCTACAATGAGCAGTTCTTC.

This clonotype was seen at least ten times. V gene TRBV20-1 combines with J gene TRBJ2-2, with a possible D match to TRBD2 (6 bases). Germline CDR1 DFQATT, CDR2 SNEGSKA (reference sequence). V was shortened by 6 bases and J by 2 bases, with 19 bases between the two germline ends. The length of the CDR3 is 16 residues. In DNA form, the CDR3 reads TGCAGTGCCCGGAGAGGGCGGGGTATCAACACCGGGGAGCTGTTTTTT. It is translated as CSARRGRGINTGELFF.

The table lists this clonotype with many counts. The rearrangement links TRBV29-1 to TRBJ2-7; D may be TRBD2 (6 bases). In germline, CDR1 is SQVTM, CDR2 ANQGSEA. Trimming took 0 bases from V and 2 from J, leaving 14 bases between them. CDR3 length: 15 amino acids. CDR3 sequence: CSVEDPLASPYEQYF. The CDR3 DNA sequence: TGCAGCGTTGAAGACCCCCTAGCGTCCCCCTACGAGCAGTACTTC.

This clonotype was picked up many times. Written as DNA, the CDR3 is TGCAGTGCTTGGTTCCCGAACCTCTTGGCGGGGGAACCAGATACGCAGTATTTT. Amino acids: CSAWFPNLLAGEPDTQYF. The rearrangement links TRBV20-1 to TRBJ2-3; 7 bases line up with TRBD2. The V gene's germline CDR1 is DFQATT and CDR2 SNEGSKA (reference sequence). V lost 5 bases and J lost 4; bases outside the gene matches: 21. There are 18 residues in the CDR3.

This clonotype was counted ten times or more. This chain joins TRBV10-3 and TRBJ2-3; no clear D gene. The CDR3 totals 12 residues. Trimming took off 3 bases at V and 5 bases at J, with 6 bases between the two ends. Germline CDR1 reads ENHRY; CDR2 reads SYGVKD. The CDR3 coding sequence is TGTGCCATCAGTGAATTGGTAGATACGCAGTATTTT. It is translated as CAISELVDTQYF.

This clonotype was counted ten times or more. This chain uses TRBV20-1 with TRBJ1-5; weak D call: TRBD1 (5 bases). The V and J ends lost 5 bases and 4 bases respectively, with 15 bases between them. CDR1 and CDR2 from the germline V gene are DFQATT and SNEGSKA (reference sequence). The CDR3 spans 14 residues. The CDR3 sequence: CSAQAGLPNQPQHF. CDR3 nucleotides: TGCAGTGCTCAGGCGGGACTCCCGAATCAGCCCCAGCATTTT.

This clonotype came up many times. This chain connects TRBV13 to TRBJ2-7; 8 positions match TRBD2. Germline loops: CDR1 PRHDT, CDR2 FYEKMQ (reference sequence). The CDR3 totals 14 residues. V dropped 5 bases and J dropped 0; count of bases not matched to a gene: 3. The chain's CDR3 is CASSRGGNSYEQYF. CDR3 sequence (DNA): TGTGCCAGCAGCCGCGGGGGGAACTCCTACGAGCAGTACTTC.

This clonotype was counted many times. The rearrangement uses TRBV5-6 and TRBJ2-5; TRBD2 matches at 10 bases. J was trimmed by 2 bases and V by 5 bases; bases with no gene match: 3. The CDR3 runs 14 residues. Germline assignment: CDR1 SGHDT and CDR2 YYEEEE. This CDR3 is CASRGLAVQETQYF. CDR3 bases: TGTGCCAGCAGAGGACTAGCGGTTCAAGAGACCCAGTACTTC.

This clonotype was seen ten or more times. This chain links TRBV3-1 with TRBJ1-5; possibly TRBD1 for D (5 bases). V was cut by 8 bases and J by 2 bases, with 19 bases left in between. From germline, CDR1 is LGHDT and CDR2 YNNKEL (reference sequence). The CDR3 length is 16 residues. The CDR3 DNA sequence: TGTGCCAGCGCGGCGGGGGGGGGTGTGGGCAATCAGCCCCAGCATTTT. Protein sequence: CASAAGGGVGNQPQHF.

This clonotype was recorded many times. The rearrangement joins TRBV20-1 to TRBJ1-5, with a possible D match to TRBD1 (6 bases). CDR3 length equals 16 residues. Trimming pared 3 bases from V and 6 bases from J, leaving 21 bases between. Germline CDR1 is DFQATT and CDR2 is SNEGSKA (reference sequence). In nucleotides, the CDR3 is TGCAGTGCTAGGGACCCGCGGGGGCTCAATAGTCAGCCCCAGCATTTT. Translating gives CSARDPRGLNSQPQHF.

In this sample, this clonotype turned up many times. The chain employs TRBV20-1 and TRBJ2-7, with D uncertain. Trimming took off 3 bases at V and 0 bases at J, with 9 bases between the two ends. CDR1 is DFQATT, CDR2 SNEGSKA, per germline (reference sequence). The CDR3 spans 13 residues. CDR3 loop: CSARSGFSYEQYF. The CDR3 region has the DNA TGCAGTGCTAGGAGTGGATTCTCCTACGAGCAGTACTTC.

This clonotype was picked up many times. V usage is TRBV12-3 or TRBV12-4 and J usage is TRBJ2-1, with 11 bases identical to TRBD2. V shed 4 bases and J 5 bases; nucleotides not matched to a gene: 16. The CDR3 runs to 19 residues. The CDR3 sequence is CASSSRGAFLAGGHNEQFF. The CDR3 DNA follows: TGTGCCAGCAGTTCGAGGGGGGCATTTCTAGCGGGAGGTCACAATGAGCAGTTCTTC.

This clonotype was detected many times. V is TRBV20-1 and J is TRBJ2-2; D perhaps matches TRBD1 (5 bases). This CDR3 is built from 17 residues. The ends were cut back, 1 base at V and 3 bases at J, with 18 bases in the middle. CDR1 and CDR2 from the germline V gene are DFQATT and SNEGSKA (reference sequence). The CDR3 coding sequence is TGCAGTGCTAGAGTCCGTGTGATAGGGGTCGACACCGGGGAGCTGTTTTTT. Encoded protein: CSARVRVIGVDTGELFF.

This clonotype was recorded many times. The chain links TRBV6-2 or TRBV6-3 to TRBJ2-7; a possible D gene is TRBD2 (7 bases). V lost 8 bases to trimming and J lost 6 bases, with 11 bases between them. The CDR3 consists of 11 residues. Germline V gene lookup returns CDR1 MNHEY and CDR2 SVGEGT. The CDR3 spells CASGGGLEQYF. CDR3 nucleotide sequence: TGTGCCAGCGGGGGGGGCCTCGAGCAGTACTTC.

This clonotype was counted ten times or more. The DNA for the CDR3 is TGTGCCAGCAGCCCACAGAGAGCGGGGAACACTGAAGCTTTCTTT. Translated, it gives CASSPQRAGNTEAFF. The genes are TRBV7-2 and TRBJ1-1; D is unclear. The CDR3 extends over 15 amino acids. V gave up 5 bases and J gave up 1 base, with 14 bases separating them. The germline V gene has CDR1 SGHTA and CDR2 FQGNSA.

This clonotype was counted ten times or more. The rearrangement uses TRBV20-1 and TRBJ2-1; TRBD2 matches 11 bases. CDR3 size: 14 residues. Per the germline V gene, CDR1 is DFQATT and CDR2 is SNEGSKA (reference sequence). V was clipped by 1 base and J by 6 bases; unmatched bases: 2. DNA of the CDR3: TGCAGTGCTAGAGCGACTAGCGGGACCAATGAGCAGTTCTTC. Translation: CSARATSGTNEQFF.